These 29 T cell receptor beta chains were all obtained from the same sample, sequenced in a study of T cell repertoires in cytomegalovirus infection. TCRdb itself ran the reads through MiXCR, one entry per CDR3 protein. Altogether approximately 550,000 distinct CDR3 sequences are present, more than 15% being singletons, with the ten largest covering around 25%. Sequencing input: CD8+ T cells from PBMCs. Receptor source: a human donor in good health (CMV status not recorded). Some clones in this sample may be carry-over from other donors' samples.

This clonotype was seen more than once but under ten times. This sequence joins TRBV15 and TRBJ2-3, with D perhaps TRBD2 (6 bases). V lost 5 bases, J lost 2 bases, and 17 bases lay in between. The CDR3 has 16 residues. In germline, CDR1 is LNHNV, CDR2 YYDKDF (reference sequence). The CDR3 DNA follows: TGTGCCACCAGCCCCCCCTCGAGCGGGCACACAGATACGCAGTATTTT. Translating gives CATSPPSSGHTDTQYF. Drawing the rest from reference TRBV15 and TRBJ2-3, the complete variable domain is DAMVIQNPRYQVTQFGKPVTLSCSQTLNHNVMYWYQQKSSQAPKLLFHYYDKDFNNEADTPDNFQSRRPNTSFCFLDIRSPGLGDTAMYLCATSPPSSGHTDTQYFGPGTRLTVL.

This clonotype has at least ten counts. The chain is built from TRBV12-3 or TRBV12-4 and TRBJ2-5, with TRBD2 matching over 8 bases. J was trimmed by 5 bases and V by 4 bases; bases with no gene match: 6. The CDR3 covers 14 residues. The CDR3 region is CASSSWTSWETQYF. Here the CDR3 DNA reads TGTGCCAGCAGTTCGTGGACTAGCTGGGAGACCCAGTACTTC.

The chain links TRBV4-2 to TRBJ2-7; D unresolved. This CDR3 contains 11 residues. Germline values: CDR1 LGHNA, CDR2 YNFKEQ. Trimming took 0 bases from V and 4 from J, leaving 1 base between them. Here the CDR3 reads CASSQEYEQYF. CDR3 nucleotides: TGTGCCAGCAGCCAAGAATACGAGCAGTACTTC.

This clonotype was observed a handful of times. This sequence joins TRBV9 and TRBJ2-1; the match to TRBD2 covers 13 bases. The CDR3 length is 18 residues. J gave up 0 bases and V 4 bases, and 7 bases lay outside the gene matches. The germline V gene encodes CDR1 SGDLS and CDR2 YYNGEE. Here the CDR3 DNA reads TGTGCCAGCAGCACTGGGACTAGCGGGGACCCCTCCTACAATGAGCAGTTCTTC. Translating it yields CASSTGTSGDPSYNEQFF. The full variable domain, its missing parts supplied by reference TRBV9 and TRBJ2-1, is DSGVTQTPKHLITATGQRVTLRCSPRSGDLSVYWYQQSLDQGLQFLIQYYNGEERAKGNILERFSAQQFPDLHSELNLSSLELGDSALYFCASSTGTSGDPSYNEQFFGPGTRLTVL.

This clonotype has a single count. The chain employs TRBV9 and TRBJ2-7, with TRBD2 matching 9 bases. This CDR3 contains 15 residues. Per germline, CDR1 SGDLS and CDR2 YYNGEE. Germline trimming cut 0 bases from V and 2 bases from J; bases unmatched to any gene: 3. CDR3 sequence: CASSVAASGAYEQYF. The CDR3 DNA reads TGTGCCAGCAGCGTAGCGGCTAGCGGGGCCTACGAGCAGTACTTC.

J is TRBJ2-7 and V is TRBV5-4; 8 nucleotides match TRBD1. The CDR3 has 15 amino acids. The germline CDR1 and CDR2 sequences are SGHNT and YYREEE (reference sequence). With V trimmed by 4 bases and J by 0 bases, 6 bases remained unmatched. This CDR3 reads CASSARDRPSYEQYF. CDR3 nucleotides: TGTGCCAGCAGCGCCCGGGACAGGCCCTCCTACGAGCAGTACTTC.

The chain has TRBV9 and TRBJ2-7, with 9 positions matching TRBD1. Germline CDR1 SGDLS, CDR2 YYNGEE. This CDR3 is 16 amino acids long. The V and J ends lost 0 bases and 2 bases, in that order; junction bases with no gene match: 6. Here the CDR3 reads CASSVGGQGGTYEQYF. In DNA, the CDR3 is TGTGCCAGCAGCGTAGGGGGACAGGGTGGGACCTACGAGCAGTACTTC.

V is TRBV12-3 or TRBV12-4 and J is TRBJ2-5; 11 bases are shared with TRBD2. Unmatched junction bases numbered 12, after V lost 4 bases and J lost 5 bases. The CDR3 runs 17 residues. The CDR3 coding sequence is TGTGCCAGCAGTTCTGAACTAGCGGGGGCCCCGGGGGAGACCCAGTACTTC. It is translated as CASSSELAGAPGETQYF.

This clonotype was detected only a few times. The CDR3 DNA reads TGTGCCAGTAACCCACAGGGGACCTCTGGAAACACCATATATTTT. Its protein product is CASNPQGTSGNTIYF. The chain uses TRBV19 and TRBJ1-3; 7 bases align to TRBD1. V shed 7 bases, J shed 0 bases, and the junction held 6 bases outside the gene matches. The CDR3 extends over 15 amino acids. From germline, CDR1 is LNHDA and CDR2 SQIVND (reference sequence). Based on the CDR3 plus reference TRBV19 and TRBJ1-3, the full variable domain is DGGITQSPKYLFRKEGQNVTLSCEQNLNHDAMYWYRQDPGQGLRLIYYSQIVNDFQKGDIAEGYSVSREKKESFPLTVTSAQKNPTAFYLCASNPQGTSGNTIYFGEGSWLTVV.

In its sample, this clonotype was seen a few times. V is TRBV10-2 and J is TRBJ1-5, with D possibly matching TRBD1 (6 bases). Per the germline V gene, CDR1 is WSHSY and CDR2 is SAAADI. V lost 0 bases, J lost 3 bases, and 15 bases lay in between. This CDR3 has 17 residues. CDR3 in amino acids: CASSESKFDRTNQPQHF. The CDR3 bases are TGCGCCAGCAGTGAGTCGAAGTTCGACAGGACCAATCAGCCCCAGCATTTT.

This clonotype was recorded at least ten times. The CDR3 here is CASSLGKAYEQYF. DNA of the CDR3: TGTGCCAGCAGTTTAGGCAAAGCCTACGAGCAGTACTTC. This chain connects TRBV12-3 or TRBV12-4 to TRBJ2-7; D gene unclear. V lost 1 base, J lost 2 bases, and 6 bases lay in between. The CDR3 covers 13 residues.

At least ten counts were recorded for this clonotype. The V call is TRBV27, the J call TRBJ2-3; 9 bases map to TRBD2. Germline V gene data show CDR1 as MNHEY and CDR2 as SMNVEV (reference sequence). This CDR3 spans 18 amino acids. V lost 1 base and J lost 2; bases outside the gene matches: 10. The CDR3 region has the DNA TGTGCCAGCAGTTTATTTACTAGCGGGCAAGGAGCCACAGATACGCAGTATTTT. It codes for CASSLFTSGQGATDTQYF.

This clonotype has only a few counts. The V call is TRBV19, the J call TRBJ2-7; 11 nucleotides match TRBD2. The V segment lost 5 bases and the J segment 6 bases; nucleotides outside the gene matches: 9. This CDR3 has 15 residues. The germline V gene encodes CDR1 LNHDA and CDR2 SQIVND (reference sequence). The CDR3 DNA reads TGTGCCAGTAGTTGGTTAGCGGGAGGGCCTGGCGAGCAGTACTTC. This encodes CASSWLAGGPGEQYF. Looking up the rest from reference TRBV19 and TRBJ2-7 gives the full variable domain: DGGITQSPKYLFRKEGQNVTLSCEQNLNHDAMYWYRQDPGQGLRLIYYSQIVNDFQKGDIAEGYSVSREKKESFPLTVTSAQKNPTAFYLCASSWLAGGPGEQYFGPGTRLTVT.

This clonotype was seen many times. This sequence joins TRBV10-1 and TRBJ1-1; D gene unclear. The CDR3 runs 14 residues. Trimming took 6 bases from V and 1 from J, leaving 12 bases between them. The germline V gene encodes CDR1 WNHNN and CDR2 SYGVQD (reference sequence). The CDR3 loop reads CASRPSGPNTEAFF. DNA for the CDR3: TGCGCCAGCAGACCATCGGGCCCGAACACTGAAGCTTTCTTT.

This sequence joins TRBV7-8 and TRBJ2-1; 9 bases align to TRBD2. CDR1 and CDR2 (germline): SGHVS, FQNEAQ. The J segment lost 7 bases and the V segment lost 9 bases, leaving 13 bases of the junction unmatched. There are 15 residues in the CDR3. The CDR3 spells CARSPGTSLLNEQFF. The CDR3, as DNA: TGTGCCAGAAGCCCCGGGACTAGCCTATTAAATGAGCAGTTCTTC.

This chain links TRBV4-2 with TRBJ2-7; 8 nucleotides align to TRBD2. The CDR3 consists of 15 residues. V trimming: 3 bases; J trimming: 3 bases; junction bases outside the gene matches: 7. Germline V gene sequence: CDR1 LGHNA, CDR2 YNFKEQ. CDR3 sequence reads: CASSHGTRGSYEQYF. In DNA, the CDR3 is TGTGCCAGCAGCCACGGGACTAGGGGAAGCTACGAGCAGTACTTC.

The table lists this clonotype with many counts. The V gene is TRBV7-8, the J gene TRBJ2-3, with 8 bases aligning to TRBD2. V gave up 5 bases and J gave up 5 bases; unmatched junction bases: 9. Germline assignment: CDR1 SGHVS and CDR2 FQNEAQ. CDR3 length: 15 residues. The CDR3 region has the DNA TGTGCCAGCAGCCATACTAGCGGCCTGGGAGATACGCAGTATTTT. Protein: CASSHTSGLGDTQYF.

The chain links TRBV27 to TRBJ2-7; perhaps TRBD1 as D (6 bases). The CDR3 covers 15 residues. V gave up 2 bases and J gave up 2 bases, with 13 bases separating them. The germline V gene has CDR1 MNHEY and CDR2 SMNVEV (reference sequence). The CDR3 region has the DNA TGTGCCAGCAGTTTAAGGGGGTCGCCAACCTACGAGCAGTACTTC. Protein: CASSLRGSPTYEQYF.

This clonotype was seen ten or more times. The chain is built from TRBV28 and TRBJ2-2; maybe TRBD2 (5 bases). Trimming removed 3 bases from V and 1 base from J, with 12 bases in between. The CDR3 runs to 16 residues. CDR1 MDHEN and CDR2 SYDVKM come from the germline V gene. The CDR3 DNA is TGTGCCAGCAGTTTGCCCCCAGAGGGGAACACCGGGGAGCTGTTTTTT. Its protein product is CASSLPPEGNTGELFF.

This chain joins TRBV20-1 and TRBJ2-7; 8 positions match TRBD1. The CDR3 totals 15 residues. Germline-derived CDR1 and CDR2 are DFQATT and SNEGSKA (reference sequence). V lost 3 bases to trimming and J lost 3 bases; unmatched junction nucleotides: 10. CDR3 in DNA: TGCAGTGCTAGGCTGGGCCAGGGGGCCCTCTACGAGCAGTACTTC. Its translation: CSARLGQGALYEQYF.

Note on this clonotype: This clone may be a read error of a much larger clone one base away. V and J are TRBV5-4 and TRBJ2-2; 9 positions agree with TRBD2. V shed 5 bases, J shed 4 bases, and the junction held 9 bases outside the gene matches. Germline CDR1 is SGHNT and CDR2 is YYREEE (reference sequence). This CDR3 comprises 16 residues. This CDR3 is CASRLMLAGITGELFF. The CDR3 nucleotides are TGTGCCAGCAGACTGATGCTAGCGGGAATCACCGGGGAGCTGTTTTTT.

This clonotype has only a few counts. The J gene is TRBJ2-5, the V gene TRBV7-9, with D possibly matching TRBD1 (5 bases). V was clipped by 5 bases and J by 3 bases, with 10 bases between them. The CDR3 has 13 residues. Germline V gene sequence: CDR1 SEHNR, CDR2 FQNEAQ (reference sequence). The DNA of the CDR3 is TGTGCCAGCAGCCAGGGTCCTAAAGAGACCCAGTACTTC. Translated, it gives CASSQGPKETQYF.

This clonotype came up many times. The V call is TRBV27, the J call TRBJ1-5; the D gene is possibly TRBD1 (6 bases). Germline CDR1 MNHEY, CDR2 SMNVEV (reference sequence). The CDR3 is 14 residues long. The germline V and J ends were trimmed by 7 bases and 5 bases, with 15 bases remaining between them. The CDR3, as DNA: TGTGCCAGCAAGGCAGGGGAGTTACATCAGCCCCAGCATTTT. Protein: CASKAGELHQPQHF.

A word on this clonotype: The junction does not match germline at one end; this may be a read error. The CDR3 protein is CASNLAGAYEQYF. In DNA form, the CDR3 reads TGTGCCAGCAACTTAGCGGGAGCTTACGAGCAGTACTTC. V and J are TRBV11-2 and TRBJ2-7, with 9 bases aligning to TRBD2. There are 13 residues in the CDR3. The germline CDR1 and CDR2 sequences are SGHAT and FQNNGV.

CDR3: CASSHRRGTGELFF. The CDR3 region has the DNA TGTGCCAGCAGCCACCGGAGGGGAACCGGGGAGCTGTTTTTT. This chain links TRBV27 with TRBJ2-2; possible D gene TRBD2, 6 bases. Trimming stripped 6 bases from V and 5 bases from J, with 13 bases between. The germline V gene has CDR1 MNHEY and CDR2 SMNVEV (reference sequence). The CDR3 has 14 amino acids.

This clonotype has ten or more counts. The chain recombines TRBV27 with TRBJ2-1; 7 bases line up with TRBD2. The CDR3 has 15 residues. CDR1 and CDR2 (germline): MNHEY, SMNVEV (reference sequence). Losses at the gene ends were 3 bases for V and 7 bases for J; bases not matched to a gene: 9. In DNA, the CDR3 is TGTGCCAGCAGTTTTTGGGGGAGGGCCGGGAATGAGCAGTTCTTC. Protein product: CASSFWGRAGNEQFF.

This clonotype came up a few times. The gene calls are TRBV27 and TRBJ1-1; TRBD1 might be the D (6 bases). Germline CDR1 MNHEY, CDR2 SMNVEV (reference sequence). This CDR3 is built from 14 residues. Between the trimmed V and J ends, which lost 7 bases and 0 bases, there was a span of 12 bases. CDR3 in DNA: TGTGCCAGCAACCCTAAGGGGGTGAACACTGAAGCTTTCTTT. This gives the protein CASNPKGVNTEAFF.

This clonotype came up many times. The V and J genes are TRBV4-1 and TRBJ2-7; 8 nucleotides match TRBD2. The CDR3 runs to 14 residues. Looked up from germline, CDR1 is MGHRA and CDR2 is YSYEKL. Trimming cost V 1 base and J 6 bases; bases outside gene matches: 5. The CDR3 protein is CASSQGQAGVEQYF. The CDR3 DNA reads TGCGCCAGCAGCCAAGGCCAAGCGGGAGTCGAGCAGTACTTC.

At least ten counts were recorded for this clonotype. The J gene is TRBJ2-1, the V gene TRBV2, with 8 bases aligning to TRBD1. Germline-derived CDR1 and CDR2 are SNHLY and FYNNEI. The CDR3 loop spans 15 amino acids. V lost 6 bases, J lost 0 bases, and 4 bases stayed unmatched. CDR3 sequence reads: CASSRQGPSYNEQFF. The DNA for the CDR3 is TGTGCCAGCAGCCGACAGGGGCCCTCCTACAATGAGCAGTTCTTC.